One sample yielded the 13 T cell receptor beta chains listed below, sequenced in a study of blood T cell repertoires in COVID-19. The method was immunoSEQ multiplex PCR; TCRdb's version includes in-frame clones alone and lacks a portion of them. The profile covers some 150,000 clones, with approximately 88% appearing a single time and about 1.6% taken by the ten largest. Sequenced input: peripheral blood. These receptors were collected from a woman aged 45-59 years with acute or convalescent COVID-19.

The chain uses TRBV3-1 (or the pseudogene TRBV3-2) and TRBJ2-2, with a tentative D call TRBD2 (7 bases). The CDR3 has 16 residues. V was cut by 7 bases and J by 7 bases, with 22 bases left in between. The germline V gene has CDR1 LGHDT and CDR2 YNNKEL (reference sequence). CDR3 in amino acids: CASTMGGGLYSGELFF. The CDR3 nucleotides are TGTGCCAGCACCATGGGAGGGGGATTGTACAGCGGGGAGCTGTTTTTT.

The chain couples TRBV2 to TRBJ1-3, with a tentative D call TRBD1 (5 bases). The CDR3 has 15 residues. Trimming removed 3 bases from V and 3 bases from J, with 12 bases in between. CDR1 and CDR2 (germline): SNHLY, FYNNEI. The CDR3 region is CASSEQGESGNTIYF. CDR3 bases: TGTGCCAGCAGTGAGCAAGGGGAAAGTGGAAACACCATATATTTT.

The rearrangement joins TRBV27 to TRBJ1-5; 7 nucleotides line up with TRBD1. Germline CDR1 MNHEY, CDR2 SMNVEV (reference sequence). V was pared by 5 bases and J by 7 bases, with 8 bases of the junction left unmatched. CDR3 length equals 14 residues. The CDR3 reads CASSIRQGGQPQHF. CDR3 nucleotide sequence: TGTGCCAGCAGTATTAGACAGGGTGGGCAGCCCCAGCATTTT.

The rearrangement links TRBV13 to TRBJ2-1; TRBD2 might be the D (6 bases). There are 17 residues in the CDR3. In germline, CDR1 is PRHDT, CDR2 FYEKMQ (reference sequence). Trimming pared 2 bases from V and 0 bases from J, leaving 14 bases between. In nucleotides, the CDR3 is TGTGCCAGCAGCTTACGGTGGAGGGGAAACTCCTACAATGAGCAGTTCTTC. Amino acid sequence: CASSLRWRGNSYNEQFF.

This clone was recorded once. CDR3 nucleotides: TGTGCCAGCAGCTTACAGCAGGGGTGGGGAACTGAAGCTTTCTTT. Translated: CASSLQQGWGTEAFF. This chain links TRBV5-4 with TRBJ1-1; possible D gene TRBD1, 6 bases. This CDR3 has 15 amino acids. V was shortened by 2 bases and J by 5 bases, with 16 bases between the two germline ends. CDR1 and CDR2 from the germline V gene are SGHNT and YYREEE (reference sequence).

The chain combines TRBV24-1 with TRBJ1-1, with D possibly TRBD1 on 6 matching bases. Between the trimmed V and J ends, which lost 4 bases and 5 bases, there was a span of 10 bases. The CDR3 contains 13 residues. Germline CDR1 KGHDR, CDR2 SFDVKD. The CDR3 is CATSEEGGTEAFF. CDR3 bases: TGTGCCACCAGTGAAGAGGGGGGGACTGAAGCTTTCTTT.

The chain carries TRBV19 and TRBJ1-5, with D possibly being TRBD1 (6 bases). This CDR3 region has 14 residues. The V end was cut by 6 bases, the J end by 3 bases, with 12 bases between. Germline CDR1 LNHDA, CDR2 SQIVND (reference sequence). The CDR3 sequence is CASSIGQYNQPQHF. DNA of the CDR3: TGTGCCAGTAGCATTGGACAGTACAATCAGCCCCAGCATTTT.

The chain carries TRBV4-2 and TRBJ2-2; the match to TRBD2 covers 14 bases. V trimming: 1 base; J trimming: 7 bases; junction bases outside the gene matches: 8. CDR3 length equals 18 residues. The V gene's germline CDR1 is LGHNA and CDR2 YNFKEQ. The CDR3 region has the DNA TGTGCCAGCAGCCAAGCCGGACTAGCGGGGGGCCGTGGCGGGGAGCTGTTTTTT. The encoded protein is CASSQAGLAGGRGGELFF.

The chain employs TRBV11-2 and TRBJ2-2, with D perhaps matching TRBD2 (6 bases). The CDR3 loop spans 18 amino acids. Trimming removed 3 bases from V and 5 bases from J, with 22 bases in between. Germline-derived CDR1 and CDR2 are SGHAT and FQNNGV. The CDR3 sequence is CASSFHPRSGQSTGELFF. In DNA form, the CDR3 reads TGTGCCAGCAGCTTCCACCCCAGGAGCGGGCAATCTACCGGGGAGCTGTTTTTT.

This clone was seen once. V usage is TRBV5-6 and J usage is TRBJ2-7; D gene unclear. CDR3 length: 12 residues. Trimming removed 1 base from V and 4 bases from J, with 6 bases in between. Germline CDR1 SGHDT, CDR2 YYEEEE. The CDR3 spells CASSLQEYEQYF. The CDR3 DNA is TGTGCCAGCAGCTTGCAGGAATACGAGCAGTACTTC.

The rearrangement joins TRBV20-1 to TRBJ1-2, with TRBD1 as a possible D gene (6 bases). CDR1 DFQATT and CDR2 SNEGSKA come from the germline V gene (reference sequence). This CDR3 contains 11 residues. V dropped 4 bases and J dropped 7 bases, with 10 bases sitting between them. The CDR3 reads CSAMGQSGYTF. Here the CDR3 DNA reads TGCAGTGCTATGGGACAATCTGGCTACACCTTC.

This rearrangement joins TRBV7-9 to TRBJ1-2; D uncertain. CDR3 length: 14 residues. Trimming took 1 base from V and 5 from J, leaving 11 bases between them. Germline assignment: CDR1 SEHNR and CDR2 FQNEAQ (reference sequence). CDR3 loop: CASSLEGLQYGYTF. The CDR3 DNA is TGTGCCAGCAGCTTAGAAGGACTTCAGTATGGCTACACCTTC.

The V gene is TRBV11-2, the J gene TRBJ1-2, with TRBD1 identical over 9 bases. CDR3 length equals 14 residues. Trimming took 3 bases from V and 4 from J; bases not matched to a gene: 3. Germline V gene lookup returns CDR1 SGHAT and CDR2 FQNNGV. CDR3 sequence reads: CASSLPGQGYGYTF. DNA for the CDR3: TGTGCCAGCAGCTTGCCGGGACAGGGCTATGGCTACACCTTC. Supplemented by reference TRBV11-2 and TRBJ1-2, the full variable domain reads EAGVAQSPRYKIIEKRQSVAFWCNPISGHATLYWYQQILGQGPKLLIQFQNNGVVDDSQLPKDRFSAERLKGVDSTLKIQPAKLEDSAVYLCASSLPGQGYGYTFGSGTRLTVV.